Here is one T cell receptor beta chain with its context. This receptor's antigen is unknown. The data belong to a study of alternative splicing in chronic myeloid leukemia remission (dated by TCRdb to the early 2020s). A note on the overall study: RNA sequencing was used to profile peripheral blood obtained from chronic-phase CML patients at diagnosis and at remission, and the resulting profiles were compared with those of healthy donors. The median age was around 50 years at diagnosis, 56 to 60 at remission and approximately 40 for the healthy controls. In terms of female/male counts, the diagnosis samples were 11/5, the remission samples were 8/3 and the controls were 2/4. Total RNA was extracted with Trizol from peripheral blood mononuclear cells of diagnosis, remission and control samples.

Library method: bulk RNA-seq. The TruSeq Stranded RNA sample prep kit was used to generate libraries of poly-A-enriched mRNA from an input of around 1 ug total RNA. Paired-end sequencing was performed on a HiSeq 2500, with each sample sequenced in triplicate. Each mate in the RNA-seq data had a read length of 125 nucleotides. Under the source paper's analysis protocol: Reads were trimmed and aligned to hg38 using STAR v2.7, and quality control was performed with FASTQC, RSeQC and multiqc. Salmon 0.14.1 was used to quantify gene expression levels as transcripts per million (TPM). Principal component analysis suggested that transcriptomic profiles were not driven by trial, library batch, sequencing batch, treatment regimen or sex. With the reads reprocessed by TCRdb, a single entry stands for each CDR3 protein sequence and no DNA is reported. What appears here as the V and J calls and clone size reflects TCRdb's work, not the paper's. Within this sample are 160 or so distinct CDR3 sequences, with around 90% of them counted one time only. Of the sample, approximately 18% falls within the top ten clones.

As normal controls, peripheral blood was provided by six healthy donors. Results the study describes overall, beyond this receptor: Blood cell composition varied strongly between timepoints, moving from enrichment of myeloid progenitors at diagnosis to enrichment of mature lymphoid cells at remission. Blood cell composition at remission was reconfigured to resemble lymphoid cell-enriched normal controls.

The CDR3 holds 13 amino acids from the cysteine to the phenylalanine. No DNA is given. This clonotype was sampled from a person aged 25 to 49 in good health. Sequencing was performed on PBMCs. The rearrangement joined TRBV12-3 or TRBV12-4 to TRBJ1-1. Here the CDR3 is given as CASSTDPNTEAFF.